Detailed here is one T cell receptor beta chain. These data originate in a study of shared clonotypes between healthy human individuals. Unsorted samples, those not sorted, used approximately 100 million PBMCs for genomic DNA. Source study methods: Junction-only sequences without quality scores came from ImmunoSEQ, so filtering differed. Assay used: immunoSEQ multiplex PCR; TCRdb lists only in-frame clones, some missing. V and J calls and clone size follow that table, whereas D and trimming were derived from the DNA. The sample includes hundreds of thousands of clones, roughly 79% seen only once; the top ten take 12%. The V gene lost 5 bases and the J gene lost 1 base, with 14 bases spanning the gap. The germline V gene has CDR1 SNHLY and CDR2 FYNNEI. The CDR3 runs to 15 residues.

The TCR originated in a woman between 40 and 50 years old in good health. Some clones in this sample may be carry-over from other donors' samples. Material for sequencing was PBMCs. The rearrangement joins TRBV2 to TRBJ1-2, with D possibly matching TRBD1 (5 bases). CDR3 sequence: CASSPVGTRNYGYTF. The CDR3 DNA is TGTGCCAGCAGTCCCGTGGGGACTCGTAACTATGGCTACACCTTC.